The next 13 T cell receptor beta chains were all read from a single sample in a study of control samples from healthy donors and cancer patients. The table came from immunoSEQ multiplex PCR; TCRdb's copy has only in-frame clones and leaves some out. This sample's clone table lists fewer than 200,000 clones. The sample comprised blood. The receptors were sampled from a woman in her thirties in good health.

The rearrangement uses TRBV11-2 and TRBJ2-1, with unresolved D. CDR1 SGHAT and CDR2 FQNNGV come from the germline V gene. The V and J ends lost 2 bases and 5 bases respectively, with 13 bases between them. The CDR3 consists of 15 residues. DNA of the CDR3: TGTGCCAGCAGCTTAAGTAGACGAAGTGACAATGAGCAGTTCTTC. It translates to CASSLSRRSDNEQFF.

V is TRBV4-3 and J is TRBJ1-1; 7 bases align to TRBD1. The germline V gene has CDR1 LGHNA and CDR2 YSLEER. The CDR3 is made up of 14 amino acids. The V and J ends lost 4 bases and 0 bases, in that order; junction bases with no gene match: 2. CDR3 nucleotides: TGCGCCAGCAGCCGGGACAGCATGAACACTGAAGCTTTCTTT. This translates into CASSRDSMNTEAFF.

The chain is built from TRBV6-1 and TRBJ2-7; TRBD2 agrees at 8 bases. V lost 4 bases to trimming and J lost 9 bases; unmatched junction nucleotides: 14. Germline-derived CDR1 and CDR2 are MNHNS and SASEGT. The CDR3 runs to 15 residues. The CDR3 sequence is CASSGAGESFVGQYF. The CDR3 DNA reads TGTGCCAGCAGTGGAGCGGGGGAATCTTTTGTAGGGCAGTACTTC.

CDR3 residues: CASSSQGTNEKLFF. The CDR3 DNA is TGTGCCAGCAGCTCTCAGGGGACAAATGAAAAACTGTTTTTT. The rearrangement joins TRBV7-9 to TRBJ1-4, with a weak D call TRBD1 (6 bases). Germline-derived CDR1 and CDR2 are SEHNR and FQNEAQ (reference sequence). The V end lost 4 bases, the J end lost 5 bases, and 11 bases lay between the germline ends. CDR3 size: 14 residues.

The chain uses TRBV10-3 and TRBJ1-1, with D maybe TRBD1 (5 bases). V gave up 2 bases and J gave up 6 bases, with 25 bases separating them. The CDR3 consists of 18 residues. In germline, CDR1 is ENHRY, CDR2 SYGVKD. Here the CDR3 DNA reads TGTGCCATCAGTGAGGGAGGGGAGACATTATTGAACAAACCTGAAGCTTTCTTT. The encoded protein is CAISEGGETLLNKPEAFF.

The V gene is TRBV11-2, the J gene TRBJ1-6, with unresolved D. The V end was cut by 2 bases, the J end by 10 bases, with 6 bases between. The CDR3 extends over 12 amino acids. Germline-derived CDR1 and CDR2 are SGHAT and FQNNGV. This CDR3 reads CASSLLSSPLHF. CDR3 bases: TGTGCCAGCAGCTTACTATCCTCACCCCTCCACTTT. Together with reference TRBV11-2 and TRBJ1-6, the CDR3 gives the full variable domain: EAGVAQSPRYKIIEKRQSVAFWCNPISGHATLYWYQQILGQGPKLLIQFQNNGVVDDSQLPKDRFSAERLKGVDSTLKIQPAKLEDSAVYLCASSLLSSPLHFGNGTRLTVT.

CDR3 in amino acids: CASSPDSSLDQPQHF. DNA of the CDR3: TGTGCCAGCTCCCCAGACAGCTCCCTCGATCAGCCCCAGCATTTT. The chain is built from TRBV18 and TRBJ1-5; D perhaps matches TRBD1 (5 bases). The CDR3 is made up of 15 amino acids. CDR1 is KGHSH and CDR2 is LQKENI in the germline V gene. Trimming took off 6 bases at V and 5 bases at J, with 17 bases between the two ends. The full variable domain, in which reference TRBV18 and TRBJ1-5 provide the parts outside the CDR3, is NAGVMQNPRHLVRRRGQEARLRCSPMKGHSHVYWYRQLPEEGLKFMVYLQKENIIDESGMPKERFSAEFPKEGPSILRIQQVVRGDSAAYFCASSPDSSLDQPQHFGDGTRLSIL.

The V and J genes are TRBV30 and TRBJ1-4; TRBD1 might be the D (6 bases). Trimming removed 1 base at V and 8 bases at J, with 11 bases between. Germline CDR1 GTSNPN, CDR2 SVGIG (reference sequence). This CDR3 is 13 amino acids long. This CDR3 is CAWSARGGEKLFF. The CDR3, as DNA: TGTGCCTGGAGTGCCAGGGGCGGCGAAAAACTGTTTTTT.

This sequence joins TRBV7-9 and TRBJ2-5; D is unresolved. The germline gives CDR1 SEHNR, CDR2 FQNEAQ (reference sequence). Trimming took 7 bases from V and 3 from J, leaving 6 bases between them. The CDR3 runs to 11 residues. CDR3 loop: CASTDEETQYF. CDR3 nucleotides: TGTGCCAGCACCGATGAAGAGACCCAGTACTTC.

V usage is TRBV15 and J usage is TRBJ2-2, with 7 bases aligning to TRBD1. The trim removed 4 bases at V and 5 bases at J, leaving 1 base unmatched. This CDR3 spans 13 amino acids. CDR1 is LNHNV, CDR2 YYDKDF, per germline (reference sequence). The CDR3 nucleotides read TGTGCCACCAGCATCAGGGGGACCGGGGAGCTGTTTTTT. Amino acid sequence: CATSIRGTGELFF.

The chain carries TRBV6-5 and TRBJ1-2; D is unclear. The ends were cut back, 11 bases at V and 5 bases at J, with 15 bases in the middle. The CDR3 is 12 amino acids. CDR1 MNHEY and CDR2 SVGAGI come from the germline V gene. This CDR3 is CASSGIGYGYTF. For the CDR3, the DNA is TGTGCCTCTTCGGGGATCGGGTATGGCTACACCTTC.

V usage is TRBV5-1 and J usage is TRBJ1-4; D ambiguous. This CDR3 is 12 amino acids long. Germline assignment: CDR1 SGHRS and CDR2 YFSETQ. CDR3 DNA: TGCGCGAGGACGGATGGGAATGAAAAACTGTTTTTT. Its protein is CARTDGNEKLFF.

The chain has TRBV14 and TRBJ1-5, with no clear D. The germline V and J ends were trimmed by 0 bases and 4 bases, with 4 bases remaining between them. The germline V gene encodes CDR1 SGHDN and CDR2 FVKESK. CDR3 size: 13 residues. This CDR3 reads CASSQDRNQPQHF. The CDR3 coding sequence is TGTGCCAGCAGCCAAGACAGGAATCAGCCCCAGCATTTT.